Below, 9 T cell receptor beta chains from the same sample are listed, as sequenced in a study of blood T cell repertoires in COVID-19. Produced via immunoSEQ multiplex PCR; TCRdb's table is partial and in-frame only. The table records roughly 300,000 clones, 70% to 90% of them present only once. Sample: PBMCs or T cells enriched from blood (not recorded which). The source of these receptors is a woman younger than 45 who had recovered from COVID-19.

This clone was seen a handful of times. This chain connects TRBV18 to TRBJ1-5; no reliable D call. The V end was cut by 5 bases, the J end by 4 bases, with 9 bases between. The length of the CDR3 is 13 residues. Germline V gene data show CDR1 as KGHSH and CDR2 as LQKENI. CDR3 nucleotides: TGTGCCAGCTCAGCAGGTAGTAATCAGCCCCAGCATTTT. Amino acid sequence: CASSAGSNQPQHF.

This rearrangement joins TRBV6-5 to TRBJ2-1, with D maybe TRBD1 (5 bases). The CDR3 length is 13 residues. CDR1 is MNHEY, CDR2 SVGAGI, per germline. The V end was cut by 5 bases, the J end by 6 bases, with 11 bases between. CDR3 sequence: CASSRIQGNEQFF. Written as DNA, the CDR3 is TGTGCCAGCAGTCGCATCCAGGGCAATGAGCAGTTCTTC.

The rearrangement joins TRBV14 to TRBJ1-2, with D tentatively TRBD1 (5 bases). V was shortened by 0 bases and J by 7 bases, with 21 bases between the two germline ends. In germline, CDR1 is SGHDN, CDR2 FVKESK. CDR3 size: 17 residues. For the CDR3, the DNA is TGTGCCAGCAGCCAAGATAGGATTAGGGGAAGTTTGTCTGGCTACACCTTC. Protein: CASSQDRIRGSLSGYTF.

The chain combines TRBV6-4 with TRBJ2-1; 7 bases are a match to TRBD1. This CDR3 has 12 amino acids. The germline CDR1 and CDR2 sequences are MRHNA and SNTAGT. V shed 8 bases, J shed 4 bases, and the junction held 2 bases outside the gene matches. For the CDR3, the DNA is TGTGCCAGCCGGGACAGATACAATGAGCAGTTCTTC. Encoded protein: CASRDRYNEQFF.

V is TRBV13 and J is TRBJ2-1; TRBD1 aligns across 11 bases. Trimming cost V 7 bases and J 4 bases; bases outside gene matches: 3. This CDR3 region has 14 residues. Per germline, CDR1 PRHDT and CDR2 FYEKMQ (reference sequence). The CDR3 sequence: CASKDRGRYNEQFF. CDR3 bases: TGTGCCAGCAAGGACAGGGGGCGATACAATGAGCAGTTCTTC.

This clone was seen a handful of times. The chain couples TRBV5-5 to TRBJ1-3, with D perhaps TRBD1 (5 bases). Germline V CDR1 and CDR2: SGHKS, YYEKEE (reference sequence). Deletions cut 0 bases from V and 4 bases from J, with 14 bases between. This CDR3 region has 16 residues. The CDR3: CASSLARASLGNTIYF. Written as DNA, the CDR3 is TGTGCCAGCAGCTTGGCCAGGGCCTCTTTGGGAAACACCATATATTTT.

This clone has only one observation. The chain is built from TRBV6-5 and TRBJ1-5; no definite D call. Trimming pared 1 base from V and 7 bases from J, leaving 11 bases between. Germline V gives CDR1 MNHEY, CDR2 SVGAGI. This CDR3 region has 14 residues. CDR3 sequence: CASSYYGSGQPQHF. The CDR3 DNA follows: TGTGCCAGCAGTTACTACGGGTCGGGGCAGCCCCAGCATTTT.

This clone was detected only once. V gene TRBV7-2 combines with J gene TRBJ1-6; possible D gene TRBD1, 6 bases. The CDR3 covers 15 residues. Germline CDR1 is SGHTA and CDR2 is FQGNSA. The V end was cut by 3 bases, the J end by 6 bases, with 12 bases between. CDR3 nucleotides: TGTGCCAGCAGCTTCCGTGGACAGAGTAATTCACCCCTCCACTTT. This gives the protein CASSFRGQSNSPLHF.

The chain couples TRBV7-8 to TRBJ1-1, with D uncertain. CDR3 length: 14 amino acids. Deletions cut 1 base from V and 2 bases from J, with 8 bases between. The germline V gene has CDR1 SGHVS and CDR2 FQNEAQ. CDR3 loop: CASSLVPQNTEAFF. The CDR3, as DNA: TGTGCCAGCAGCTTAGTTCCCCAAAACACTGAAGCTTTCTTT. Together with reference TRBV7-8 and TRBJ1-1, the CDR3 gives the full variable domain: GAGVSQSPRYKVAKRGQDVALRCDPISGHVSLFWYQQALGQGPEFLTYFQNEAQLDKSGLPSDRFFAERPEGSVSTLKIQRTQQEDSAVYLCASSLVPQNTEAFFGQGTRLTVV.